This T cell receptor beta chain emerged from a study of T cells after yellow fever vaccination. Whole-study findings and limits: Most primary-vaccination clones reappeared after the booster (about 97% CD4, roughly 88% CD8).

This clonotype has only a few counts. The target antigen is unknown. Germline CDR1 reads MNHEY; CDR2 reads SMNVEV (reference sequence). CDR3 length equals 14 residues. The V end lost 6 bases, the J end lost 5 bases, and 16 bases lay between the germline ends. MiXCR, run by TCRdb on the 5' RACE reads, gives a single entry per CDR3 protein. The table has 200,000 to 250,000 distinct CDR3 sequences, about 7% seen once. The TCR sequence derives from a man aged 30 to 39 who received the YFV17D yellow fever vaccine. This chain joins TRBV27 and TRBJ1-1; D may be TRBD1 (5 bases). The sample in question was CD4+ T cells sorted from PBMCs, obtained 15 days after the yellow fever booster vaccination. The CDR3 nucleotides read TGTGCCAGCAGGTTACGGGGCGCGGGGACTGAAGCTTTCTTT. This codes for CASRLRGAGTEAFF.